This T cell receptor (beta chain) was captured in a study of cytomegalovirus exposure and HLA in healthy donors. Regarding the study as a whole: Most TCR sequences showed up rarely, but some public TCRs showed up in many donors. HLA alleles were associated with roughly 15,000 TCR beta sequences in a later analysis at 0.05 false discovery rate.

For this clone: The antigen remains undetermined.

V was pared by 5 bases and J by 7 bases, with 21 bases between. There are 16 residues in the CDR3. Germline CDR1 is MDHEN and CDR2 is SYDVKM. With 60 Vbeta and 13 Jbeta primers, the PCR was carried out. The assay was immunoSEQ multiplex PCR, and TCRdb's table has in-frame clones only and misses some. The sample's table shows around 34,000 clones. The rearrangement uses TRBV28 and TRBJ2-1, with D tentatively TRBD1 (6 bases). The receptor was derived from a woman aged 40 to 50 in good health and CMV-seropositive. Sequenced input: PBMCs. The CDR3 here is CASSPTGHQRGNEQFF. The CDR3 nucleotides are TGTGCCAGCAGTCCAACAGGGCACCAGCGAGGTAATGAGCAGTTCTTC.